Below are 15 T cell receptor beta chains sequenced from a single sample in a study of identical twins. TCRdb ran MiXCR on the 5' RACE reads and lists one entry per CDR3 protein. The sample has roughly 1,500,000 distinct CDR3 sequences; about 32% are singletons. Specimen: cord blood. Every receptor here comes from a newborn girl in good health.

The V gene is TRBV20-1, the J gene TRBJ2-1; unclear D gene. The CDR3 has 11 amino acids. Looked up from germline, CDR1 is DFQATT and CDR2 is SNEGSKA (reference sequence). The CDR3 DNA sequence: TGCAGGTCCGGGCCTTACAATGAGCAGTTCTTC. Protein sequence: CRSGPYNEQFF.

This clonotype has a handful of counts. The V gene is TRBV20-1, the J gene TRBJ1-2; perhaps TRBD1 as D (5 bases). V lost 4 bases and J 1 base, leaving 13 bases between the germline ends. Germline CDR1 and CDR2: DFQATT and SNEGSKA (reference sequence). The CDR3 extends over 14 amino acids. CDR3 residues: CSATEGPNNYGYTF. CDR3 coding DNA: TGCAGTGCTACAGAGGGGCCTAATAACTATGGCTACACCTTC.

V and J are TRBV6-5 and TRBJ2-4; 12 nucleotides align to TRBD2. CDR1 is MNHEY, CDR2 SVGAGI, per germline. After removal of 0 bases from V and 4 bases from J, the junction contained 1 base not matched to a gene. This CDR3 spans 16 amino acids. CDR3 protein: CASSYSLAGGKNIQYF. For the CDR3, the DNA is TGTGCCAGCAGTTACTCGCTAGCGGGAGGGAAAAACATTCAGTACTTC.

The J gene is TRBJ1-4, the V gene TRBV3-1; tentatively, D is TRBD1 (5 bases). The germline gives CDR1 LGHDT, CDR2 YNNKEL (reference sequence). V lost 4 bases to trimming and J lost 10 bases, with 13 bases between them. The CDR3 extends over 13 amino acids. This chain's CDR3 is CASSPGLGGKLFF. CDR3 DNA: TGTGCCAGCAGCCCGGGACTTGGTGGAAAACTGTTTTTT.

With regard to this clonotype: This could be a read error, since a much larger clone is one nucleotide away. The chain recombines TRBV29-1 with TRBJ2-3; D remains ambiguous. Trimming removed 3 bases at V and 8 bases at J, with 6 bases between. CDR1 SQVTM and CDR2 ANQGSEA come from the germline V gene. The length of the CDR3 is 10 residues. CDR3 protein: CSVDASTQYF. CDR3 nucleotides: TGCAGCGTTGATGCGTCTACGCAGTATTTT.

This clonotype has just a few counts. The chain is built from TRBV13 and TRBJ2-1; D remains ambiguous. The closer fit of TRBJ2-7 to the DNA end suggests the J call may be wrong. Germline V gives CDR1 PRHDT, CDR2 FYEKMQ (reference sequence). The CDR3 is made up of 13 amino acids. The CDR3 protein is CASSLGLDNEQYF. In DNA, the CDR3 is TGTGCCAGCAGCTTAGGTTTAGACAATGAGCAGTACTTC.

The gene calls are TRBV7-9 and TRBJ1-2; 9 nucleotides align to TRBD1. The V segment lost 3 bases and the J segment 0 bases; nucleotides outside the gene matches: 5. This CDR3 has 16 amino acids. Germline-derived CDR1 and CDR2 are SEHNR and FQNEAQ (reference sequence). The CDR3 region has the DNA TGTGCCAGCAGCTTGCGGACAGGGGCCACTAACTATGGCTACACCTTC. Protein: CASSLRTGATNYGYTF.

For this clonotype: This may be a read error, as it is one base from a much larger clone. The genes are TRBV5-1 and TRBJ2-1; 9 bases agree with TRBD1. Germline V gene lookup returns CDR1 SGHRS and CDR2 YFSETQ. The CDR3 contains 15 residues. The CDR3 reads CAGSLWDRDYNEQFF. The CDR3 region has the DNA TGCGCCGGCAGCTTGTGGGACAGGGACTACAATGAGCAGTTCTTC.

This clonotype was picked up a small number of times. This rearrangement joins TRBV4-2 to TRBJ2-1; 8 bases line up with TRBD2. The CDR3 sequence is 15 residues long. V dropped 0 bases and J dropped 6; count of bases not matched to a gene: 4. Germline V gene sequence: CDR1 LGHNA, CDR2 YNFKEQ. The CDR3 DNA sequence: TGTGCCAGCAGCCAAGAGCTAGCGGGTACCAATGAGCAGTTCTTC. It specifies CASSQELAGTNEQFF.

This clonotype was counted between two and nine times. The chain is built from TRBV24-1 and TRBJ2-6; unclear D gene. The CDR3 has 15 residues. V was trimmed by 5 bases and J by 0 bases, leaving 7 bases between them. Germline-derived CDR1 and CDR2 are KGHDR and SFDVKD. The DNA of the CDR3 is TGTGCCACCAGTGCCGCTGACTCTGGGGCCAACGTCCTGACTTTC. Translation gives CATSAADSGANVLTF.

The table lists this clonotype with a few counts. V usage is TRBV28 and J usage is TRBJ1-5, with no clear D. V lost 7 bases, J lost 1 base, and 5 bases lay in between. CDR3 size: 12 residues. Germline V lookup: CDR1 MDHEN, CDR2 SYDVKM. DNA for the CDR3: TGTGCCAGCAACCCCAGCAATCAGCCCCAGCATTTT. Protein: CASNPSNQPQHF. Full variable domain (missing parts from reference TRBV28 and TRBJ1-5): DVKVTQSSRYLVKRTGEKVFLECVQDMDHENMFWYRQDPGLGLRLIYFSYDVKMKEKGDIPEGYSVSREKKERFSLILESASTNQTSMYLCASNPSNQPQHFGDGTRLSIL.

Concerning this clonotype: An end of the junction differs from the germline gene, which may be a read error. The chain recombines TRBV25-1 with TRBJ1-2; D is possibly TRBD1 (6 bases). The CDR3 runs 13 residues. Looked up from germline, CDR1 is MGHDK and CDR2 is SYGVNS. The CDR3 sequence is CTSSEGGVDGYTF. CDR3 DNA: TGTACCAGCAGTGAAGGGGGTGTAGATGGCTACACCTTC.

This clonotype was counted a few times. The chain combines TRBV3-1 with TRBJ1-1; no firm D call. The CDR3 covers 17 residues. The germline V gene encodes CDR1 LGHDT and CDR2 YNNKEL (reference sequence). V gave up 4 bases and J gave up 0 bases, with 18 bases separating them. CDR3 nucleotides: TGTGCCAGCAGCCGGATATGGATAGGTACTATGAACACTGAAGCTTTCTTT. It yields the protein CASSRIWIGTMNTEAFF.

CDR3 amino acids: CSARALGSSREQYF. CDR3 coding DNA: TGCAGTGCTAGGGCCCTCGGCTCTTCCCGCGAGCAGTACTTC. The chain carries TRBV20-1 and TRBJ2-7; D remains unclear. Germline V lookup: CDR1 DFQATT, CDR2 SNEGSKA (reference sequence). The CDR3 has 14 amino acids. The germline V and J ends were trimmed by 3 bases and 6 bases, with 18 bases remaining between them.

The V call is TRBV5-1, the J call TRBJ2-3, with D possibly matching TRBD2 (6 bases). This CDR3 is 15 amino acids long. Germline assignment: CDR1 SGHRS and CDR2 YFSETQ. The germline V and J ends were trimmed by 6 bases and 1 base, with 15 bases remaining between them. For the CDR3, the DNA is TGCGCCAGCACCACGGGGGTGGTTGGCACAGATACGCAGTATTTT. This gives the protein CASTTGVVGTDTQYF. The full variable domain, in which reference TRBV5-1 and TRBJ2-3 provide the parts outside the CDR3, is KAGVTQTPRYLIKTRGQQVTLSCSPISGHRSVSWYQQTPGQGLQFLFEYFSETQRNKGNFPGRFSGRQFSNSRSEMNVSTLELGDSALYLCASTTGVVGTDTQYFGPGTRLTVL.